This entry concerns a single T cell receptor (beta chain). Time point here: pretreatment peripheral blood. These data originate in a study of PD-L1 blockade in urothelial cancer. Only in-frame clones appear in the TCRdb table, and some are missing; sequencing was by immunoSEQ multiplex PCR. The repertoire holds around 50,000 clones, more than 75% seen once, with roughly 1.7% in the top ten. The CDR3 has 16 residues. Germline CDR1 reads MGHRA; CDR2 reads YSYEKL. Trimming removed 0 bases from V and 1 base from J, with 12 bases in between. This clonotype originated in a man aged 45 to 65 with urothelial cancer. Material: PBMCs, obtained around atezolizumab (anti-PD-L1) treatment. The chain combines TRBV4-1 with TRBJ1-1; a weak D match, TRBD1 (5 bases). CDR3 in amino acids: CASSQDRGRTNTEAFF. The CDR3 DNA reads TGCGCCAGCAGCCAAGATCGGGGGAGGACGAACACTGAAGCTTTCTTT.